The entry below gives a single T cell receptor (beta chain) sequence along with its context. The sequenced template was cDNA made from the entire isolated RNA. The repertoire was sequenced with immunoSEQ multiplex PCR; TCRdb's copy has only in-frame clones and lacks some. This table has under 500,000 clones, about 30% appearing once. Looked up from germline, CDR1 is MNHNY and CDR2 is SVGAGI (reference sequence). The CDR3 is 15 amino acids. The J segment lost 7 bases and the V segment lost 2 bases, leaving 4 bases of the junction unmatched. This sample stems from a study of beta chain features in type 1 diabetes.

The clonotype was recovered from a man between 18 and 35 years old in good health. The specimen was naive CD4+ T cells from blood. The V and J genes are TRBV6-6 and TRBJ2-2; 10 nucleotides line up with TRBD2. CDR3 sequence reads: CASSYDLAGVGELFF. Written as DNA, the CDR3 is TGTGCCAGCAGTTACGATCTAGCGGGAGTCGGGGAGCTGTTTTTT.